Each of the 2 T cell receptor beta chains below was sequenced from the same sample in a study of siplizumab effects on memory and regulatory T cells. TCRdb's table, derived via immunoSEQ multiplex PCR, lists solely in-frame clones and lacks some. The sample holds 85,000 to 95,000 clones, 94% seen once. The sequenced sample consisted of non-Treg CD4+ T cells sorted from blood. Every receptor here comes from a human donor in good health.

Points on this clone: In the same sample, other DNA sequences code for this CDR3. CDR3 nucleotides: TGTGCCAGCAGTCGAACAGATACGCAGTATTTT. As protein: CASSRTDTQYF. V is TRBV6-6 and J is TRBJ2-3, with D unclear. Germline lookup yields CDR1 MNHNY and CDR2 SVGAGI (reference sequence). V was trimmed by 5 bases and J by 3 bases, leaving 3 bases between them. This CDR3 comprises 11 residues.

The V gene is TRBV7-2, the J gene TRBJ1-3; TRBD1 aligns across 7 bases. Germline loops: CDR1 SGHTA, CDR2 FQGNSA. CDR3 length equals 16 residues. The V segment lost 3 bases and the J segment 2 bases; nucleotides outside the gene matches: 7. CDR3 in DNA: TGTGCCAGCAGCTTGGGTCCCACAGGGGCTGGAAACACCATATATTTT. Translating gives CASSLGPTGAGNTIYF. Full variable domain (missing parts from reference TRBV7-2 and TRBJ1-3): GAGVSQSPSNKVTEKGKDVELRCDPISGHTALYWYRQSLGQGLEFLIYFQGNSAPDKSGLPSDRFSAERTGGSVSTLTIQRTQQEDSAVYLCASSLGPTGAGNTIYFGEGSWLTVV.